One and the same sample provided the 23 T cell receptor beta chains below, sequenced in a study of radiation and T cells in renal cell carcinoma. Sequencing used immunoSEQ multiplex PCR; TCRdb keeps in-frame clones, though not all of them. The sample holds 13,000 to 15,000 clones, just over 55% seen once. Treatment in this sample: treatment-naive control, cytoreductive nephrectomy. Sample: tumor tissue, taken from a patient whose treatment was nephrectomy without radiotherapy. All receptors come from a man aged 50-59 years with renal cell carcinoma.

V usage is TRBV5-1 and J usage is TRBJ2-5; D is ambiguous. The CDR3 sequence is 14 residues long. V was cut by 4 bases and J by 0 bases, with 10 bases left in between. CDR1 is SGHRS and CDR2 is YFSETQ in the germline V gene. The CDR3 region has the DNA TGCGCCAGCAGCGGGCATGAGTACCAAGAGACCCAGTACTTC. This codes for CASSGHEYQETQYF.

The V gene is TRBV19, the J gene TRBJ2-7; 9 bases agree with TRBD2. V shed 7 bases, J shed 5 bases, and the junction held 3 bases outside the gene matches. The V gene's germline CDR1 is LNHDA and CDR2 SQIVND (reference sequence). The CDR3 is made up of 12 amino acids. CDR3 bases: TGTGCCAGTACAGCGGGGGGTAACGAGCAGTACTTC. Translated: CASTAGGNEQYF.

The chain has TRBV2 and TRBJ1-5; 11 nucleotides match TRBD1. V gave up 4 bases and J gave up 2 bases; unmatched junction bases: 7. This CDR3 spans 17 amino acids. The germline gives CDR1 SNHLY, CDR2 FYNNEI. The CDR3 region has the DNA TGTGCCAGCAGTGGGGGACAGGGGGACAGGGGCAATCAGCCCCAGCATTTT. Residues: CASSGGQGDRGNQPQHF.

The V and J genes are TRBV11-2 and TRBJ2-7; 8 bases are shared with TRBD2. The CDR3 is 15 amino acids. The J segment lost 0 bases and the V segment lost 5 bases, leaving 6 bases of the junction unmatched. Germline V gene lookup returns CDR1 SGHAT and CDR2 FQNNGV. The CDR3 reads CASSLRLAFSYEQYF. For the CDR3, the DNA is TGTGCCAGCAGCCTACGACTAGCGTTCTCCTACGAGCAGTACTTC. Filled out from reference TRBV11-2 and TRBJ2-7, the complete variable domain reads EAGVAQSPRYKIIEKRQSVAFWCNPISGHATLYWYQQILGQGPKLLIQFQNNGVVDDSQLPKDRFSAERLKGVDSTLKIQPAKLEDSAVYLCASSLRLAFSYEQYFGPGTRLTVT.

This clone was recorded a few times. This chain joins TRBV19 and TRBJ1-6; a possible D gene is TRBD1 (5 bases). The V gene lost 1 base and the J gene lost 13 bases, with 11 bases spanning the gap. CDR1 is LNHDA and CDR2 is SQIVND in the germline V gene (reference sequence). The CDR3 length is 13 residues. The CDR3 DNA reads as TGTGCCAGTAGTATAGTGGAGGGGAATCCCCTCCACTTT. Translated: CASSIVEGNPLHF.

By frequency in the sample, this clone is medium-sized (0.01 to 0.1%). CDR3 residues: CASSLLRQGNQPQHF. CDR3 nucleotide sequence: TGTGCCAGCAGCTTACTTCGACAGGGAAATCAGCCCCAGCATTTT. The rearrangement uses TRBV7-2 and TRBJ1-5; TRBD1 matches at 7 bases. This CDR3 region has 15 residues. The junction had 5 bases not matched to a gene; V was cut back by 2 bases and J by 4 bases. Germline-derived CDR1 and CDR2 are SGHTA and FQGNSA.

The genes are TRBV5-1 and TRBJ1-2; 7 nucleotides align to TRBD1. CDR3 length: 14 amino acids. The junction had 7 bases not matched to a gene; V was cut back by 4 bases and J by 4 bases. CDR1 is SGHRS and CDR2 is YFSETQ in the germline V gene. CDR3 nucleotides: TGCGCCAGCAGCACGACGACAGGGTTCTATGGCTACACCTTC. It translates to CASSTTTGFYGYTF.

The chain has TRBV2 and TRBJ2-2; 7 nucleotides match TRBD2. This CDR3 comprises 14 residues. Trimming took 6 bases from V and 4 from J; bases not matched to a gene: 5. Germline V gene lookup returns CDR1 SNHLY and CDR2 FYNNEI. The CDR3: CASSAGVSTGELFF. For the CDR3, the DNA is TGTGCCAGCAGCGCGGGGGTGTCCACCGGGGAGCTGTTTTTT.

There are a few counts of this clone. Germline is not matched at one junction end, which may reflect a read error. The V gene is TRBV6-5, the J gene TRBJ2-1, with 7 bases aligning to TRBD1. The CDR3 is 15 amino acids. Germline V gene data show CDR1 as MNHEY and CDR2 as SVGAGI. CDR3 nucleotide sequence: TGTGCCAGCAGATACTCCTTAAACAGGGGCAATGAGCAGTTCTTC. As protein: CASRYSLNRGNEQFF.

The chain carries TRBV7-2 and TRBJ2-3; D assignment may be TRBD1 or TRBD2 (5 bases each). The CDR3 loop spans 16 amino acids. V lost 3 bases to trimming and J lost 5 bases, with 18 bases between them. Germline lookup yields CDR1 SGHTA and CDR2 FQGNSA. The CDR3 sequence: CASSFRQGRGQDTQYF. The CDR3 DNA sequence: TGTGCCAGCAGCTTCCGGCAGGGACGAGGACAAGATACGCAGTATTTT.

The J gene is TRBJ1-2, the V gene TRBV9; D not certain. Per the germline V gene, CDR1 is SGDLS and CDR2 is YYNGEE. The CDR3 has 14 amino acids. V shed 6 bases and J shed 6 bases, with 18 bases lying between them. The DNA of the CDR3 is TGTGCCAGCACCCAAGACATAGGGAATAATGGCTACACCTTC. This encodes CASTQDIGNNGYTF.

The chain uses TRBV23-1 and TRBJ2-1; D remains ambiguous. TRBV23-1 is recorded as an ORF, its role being uncertain. V lost 3 bases to trimming and J lost 7 bases, with 7 bases between them. The CDR3 extends over 12 amino acids. CDR3 DNA sequence: TGCGCCAGCAGTCATTCAGCAAATGAGCAGTTCTTC. Its protein is CASSHSANEQFF.

This chain links TRBV4-2 with TRBJ2-3; D might be TRBD2 (5 bases). The V end was cut by 5 bases, the J end by 0 bases, with 9 bases between. CDR1 is LGHNA and CDR2 is YNFKEQ in the germline V gene. The CDR3 runs 14 residues. The CDR3 DNA reads as TGTGCCAGCAGCTCCCAGCGGAGCACAGATACGCAGTATTTT. The encoded protein is CASSSQRSTDTQYF.

This clone has a single count. The V gene is TRBV6-5, the J gene TRBJ1-2; a possible D gene is TRBD1 (5 bases). Trimming took 6 bases from V and 8 from J, leaving 16 bases between them. CDR1 is MNHEY, CDR2 SVGAGI, per germline. This CDR3 region has 13 residues. CDR3 loop: CASSKGAGGGYTF. The CDR3 nucleotides are TGTGCCAGCAGCAAAGGGGCTGGGGGGGGCTACACCTTC.

Relative to its sample, this clone is medium-sized. The chain is built from TRBV25-1 and TRBJ1-6, with D uncertain. V lost 4 bases and J 10 bases, leaving 17 bases between the germline ends. The CDR3 has 15 amino acids. CDR1 is MGHDK and CDR2 is SYGVNS in the germline V gene. The CDR3 is CASSGPAGEGSPLHF. In DNA, the CDR3 is TGTGCCAGCAGTGGTCCCGCGGGTGAAGGGTCACCCCTCCACTTT. The whole variable domain, remainder taken from reference TRBV25-1 and TRBJ1-6, is EADIYQTPRYLVIGTGKKITLECSQTMGHDKMYWYQQDPGMELHLIHYSYGVNSTEKGDLSSESTVSRIRTEHFPLTLESARPSHTSQYLCASSGPAGEGSPLHFGNGTRLTVT.

The chain employs TRBV5-8 and TRBJ1-5; D gene ambiguous. The V end was cut by 2 bases, the J end by 7 bases, with 13 bases between. Germline lookup yields CDR1 SGHTS and CDR2 YDEGEE. There are 14 residues in the CDR3. CDR3 bases: TGTGCCAGCAGCTTCCTCCTGGGTGGGCAGCCCCAGCATTTT. It yields the protein CASSFLLGGQPQHF.

This clone was detected only a few times. The J gene is TRBJ1-2, the V gene TRBV5-5; D ambiguous. Germline V lookup: CDR1 SGHKS, CDR2 YYEKEE (reference sequence). Deletions cut 5 bases from V and 4 bases from J, with 21 bases between. There are 16 residues in the CDR3. This chain's CDR3 is CASSTDPIGRAYGYTF. The CDR3 DNA reads as TGTGCCAGCAGTACCGACCCTATAGGTCGAGCCTATGGCTACACCTTC.

The table lists this clone with a few counts. The chain combines TRBV5-8 with TRBJ2-7, with TRBD2 as a possible D gene (6 bases). This CDR3 contains 15 residues. Trimming took 4 bases from V and 5 from J, leaving 19 bases between them. Germline V gene lookup returns CDR1 SGHTS and CDR2 YDEGEE. CDR3 region: CASSQFGGRPNEQYF. CDR3 coding DNA: TGTGCCAGCAGCCAATTTGGGGGGAGGCCTAACGAGCAGTACTTC.

This clone came up a few times. The V gene is TRBV6-5, the J gene TRBJ2-1, with D possibly matching TRBD1 (5 bases). Germline CDR1 reads MNHEY; CDR2 reads SVGAGI. The CDR3 is made up of 14 amino acids. Trimming stripped 5 bases from V and 7 bases from J, with 15 bases between. For the CDR3, the DNA is TGTGCCAGCAGTCCCTCGGACAAGGAAAATGAGCAGTTCTTC. It codes for CASSPSDKENEQFF.

A note on this clone: Other DNA sequences in the same sample also yield this CDR3. The chain has TRBV9 and TRBJ1-5; 7 nucleotides match TRBD1. Germline CDR1 reads SGDLS; CDR2 reads YYNGEE. This CDR3 is built from 15 residues. Germline trimming cut 4 bases from V and 1 base from J; bases unmatched to any gene: 5. The CDR3 DNA is TGTGCCAGCAGCTCAGGGGGAGGAAGCAATCAGCCCCAGCATTTT. Residues: CASSSGGGSNQPQHF. The whole variable domain, remainder taken from reference TRBV9 and TRBJ1-5, is DSGVTQTPKHLITATGQRVTLRCSPRSGDLSVYWYQQSLDQGLQFLIQYYNGEERAKGNILERFSAQQFPDLHSELNLSSLELGDSALYFCASSSGGGSNQPQHFGDGTRLSIL.

This clone was found a few times. This rearrangement joins TRBV5-1 to TRBJ1-5; TRBD1 matches at 8 bases. In germline, CDR1 is SGHRS, CDR2 YFSETQ. V was pared by 0 bases and J by 5 bases, with 4 bases of the junction left unmatched. This CDR3 region has 15 residues. The CDR3 here is CASSLDGQGYQPQHF. CDR3 DNA: TGCGCCAGCAGCTTGGACGGACAGGGCTATCAGCCCCAGCATTTT.

This chain joins TRBV2 and TRBJ2-3, with D perhaps being TRBD1 or TRBD2 (5 bases each). The germline V and J ends were trimmed by 3 bases and 4 bases, with 11 bases remaining between them. The germline V gene has CDR1 SNHLY and CDR2 FYNNEI. The CDR3 loop spans 14 amino acids. CDR3 bases: TGTGCCAGCAGTGAGATGGGACCGGCAGATACGCAGTATTTT. Residues: CASSEMGPADTQYF.

This sequence joins TRBV7-9 and TRBJ1-6; no reliable D call. The CDR3 length is 14 residues. The V gene lost 4 bases and the J gene lost 4 bases, with 8 bases spanning the gap. Germline loops: CDR1 SEHNR, CDR2 FQNEAQ (reference sequence). The DNA of the CDR3 is TGTGCCAGCAGCTCTGGGCAGTATAATTCACCCCTCCACTTT. This sequence encodes CASSSGQYNSPLHF.